A single sample gave rise to the 17 T cell receptor beta chains below, sequenced in a study of T cell clonotyping in hematopoietic cell transplantation. Here immunoSEQ multiplex PCR was the method, and the copy in TCRdb shows in-frame clones only, minus some. This table has 14,000 or so clones, about 56% appearing once. The specimen sequenced was PBMCs. All receptors come from a human donor who either received an allogeneic hematopoietic cell transplant for a myeloid malignancy or was a related donor (not recorded which). Some clones in this sample may be carry-over from other donors' samples.

The genes are TRBV30 and TRBJ1-2; no reliable D call. This CDR3 region has 13 residues. CDR1 is GTSNPN and CDR2 is SVGIG in the germline V gene (reference sequence). V dropped 5 bases and J dropped 3 bases, with 13 bases sitting between them. The CDR3 spells CAWAAQADYGYTF. CDR3 sequence (DNA): TGTGCCTGGGCGGCCCAGGCTGACTATGGCTACACCTTC.

The chain joins TRBV11-2 to TRBJ1-4, with D maybe TRBD1 (5 bases). V gave up 2 bases and J gave up 8 bases, with 15 bases separating them. Germline V gene data show CDR1 as SGHAT and CDR2 as FQNNGV. The CDR3 totals 15 residues. This CDR3 is CASSLRLGGDEKLFF. The CDR3 DNA reads TGTGCCAGCAGCTTAAGGCTGGGGGGGGACGAAAAACTGTTTTTT.

The chain carries TRBV2 and TRBJ2-7; 7 bases map to TRBD1. The CDR3 has 15 amino acids. Germline CDR1 reads SNHLY; CDR2 reads FYNNEI. The junction had 8 bases not matched to a gene; V was cut back by 3 bases and J by 3 bases. CDR3 sequence: CASSEGRTGDYEQYF. CDR3 sequence (DNA): TGTGCCAGCAGTGAGGGACGGACAGGCGACTACGAGCAGTACTTC. The variable domain in full, completed from reference TRBV2 and TRBJ2-7, reads EPEVTQTPSHQVTQMGQEVILRCVPISNHLYFYWYRQILGQKVEFLVSFYNNEISEKSEIFDDQFSVERPDGSNFTLKIRSTKLEDSAMYFCASSEGRTGDYEQYFGPGTRLTVT.

This clone was observed a handful of times. This chain links TRBV4-1 with TRBJ1-6; weak D call: TRBD1 (5 bases). The CDR3 extends over 14 amino acids. V was trimmed by 8 bases and J by 7 bases, leaving 15 bases between them. The germline V gene encodes CDR1 MGHRA and CDR2 YSYEKL. The CDR3 nucleotides read TGCGCCAGCCGCTCCCAGGGCCCAAATTCACCCCTCCACTTT. Translating gives CASRSQGPNSPLHF.

The genes are TRBV6-5 and TRBJ1-4; 9 positions match TRBD1. After removal of 2 bases from V and 6 bases from J, the junction contained 1 base not matched to a gene. The CDR3 runs 14 residues. CDR1 and CDR2 from the germline V gene are MNHEY and SVGAGI. CDR3 sequence reads: CASSYRDRDEKLFF. The CDR3 nucleotides read TGTGCCAGCAGTTACCGGGACAGGGATGAAAAACTGTTTTTT.

The chain uses TRBV30 and TRBJ2-1; D is undetermined. The V and J ends lost 2 bases and 3 bases respectively, with 8 bases between them. Looked up from germline, CDR1 is GTSNPN and CDR2 is SVGIG (reference sequence). The CDR3 consists of 13 residues. In DNA, the CDR3 is TGTGCCTGGAGTAGGTGGGGCTACAATGAGCAGTTCTTC. Translation: CAWSRWGYNEQFF.

The sample holds a few counts of this clone. This rearrangement joins TRBV6-5 to TRBJ2-7; TRBD2 agrees at 10 bases. J was trimmed by 6 bases and V by 2 bases; bases with no gene match: 7. This CDR3 is 15 amino acids long. Germline V gene data show CDR1 as MNHEY and CDR2 as SVGAGI. The CDR3 is CASSYETSGTGEQYF. The CDR3 nucleotides are TGTGCCAGCAGTTACGAAACTAGCGGGACAGGCGAGCAGTACTTC.

V is TRBV30 and J is TRBJ1-2, with a tentative D call TRBD1 (6 bases). The V end was cut by 3 bases, the J end by 8 bases, with 19 bases between. CDR1 is GTSNPN, CDR2 SVGIG, per germline (reference sequence). The CDR3 sequence is 14 residues long. Here the CDR3 DNA reads TGTGCCTGGAGCACTTCGGGGGGCCCACTCGGCTACACCTTC. Translation: CAWSTSGGPLGYTF. Supplemented by reference TRBV30 and TRBJ1-2, the full variable domain reads SQTIHQWPATLVQPVGSPLSLECTVEGTSNPNLYWYRQAAGRGLQLLFYSVGIGQISSEVPQNLSASRPQDRQFILSSKKLLLSDSGFYLCAWSTSGGPLGYTFGSGTRLTVV.

This chain links TRBV30 with TRBJ1-5; D is perhaps TRBD1 (5 bases). V was cut by 5 bases and J by 5 bases, with 13 bases left in between. The CDR3 spans 13 residues. Per germline, CDR1 GTSNPN and CDR2 SVGIG (reference sequence). The CDR3 region has the DNA TGTGCCTGGGCCTCCGGGGCGGATCAGCCCCAGCATTTT. Protein: CAWASGADQPQHF.

The CDR3 region is CARSLGYTQYF. The CDR3 bases are TGTGCCAGAAGCCTTGGATATACGCAGTATTTT. V usage is TRBV5-3 and J usage is TRBJ2-3; D not certain. TRBV5-3 is given ORF status, its function remaining uncertain. The V gene lost 4 bases and the J gene lost 7 bases, with 7 bases spanning the gap. The CDR3 loop spans 11 amino acids.

This clone was counted between two and nine times. The chain is built from TRBV28 and TRBJ2-5; 7 bases align to TRBD1. The end of the DNA fits TRBJ2-7 better, so the J call may be wrong. This CDR3 region has 13 residues. The germline gives CDR1 MDHEN, CDR2 SYDVKM. CDR3 in DNA: TGTGCCGCTTCCGGGACAGACCCTTACGAGCAGTACTTC. Translating gives CAASGTDPYEQYF.

This clone turned up a few times. The rearrangement joins TRBV19 to TRBJ2-2; D gene uncertain. Per the germline V gene, CDR1 is LNHDA and CDR2 is SQIVND (reference sequence). Deletions cut 5 bases from V and 1 base from J, with 14 bases between. CDR3 size: 16 residues. CDR3: CASSPRGRQNTGELFF. Written as DNA, the CDR3 is TGTGCCAGTAGTCCCCGAGGTAGGCAGAACACCGGGGAGCTGTTTTTT. The full variable domain, its missing parts supplied by reference TRBV19 and TRBJ2-2, is DGGITQSPKYLFRKEGQNVTLSCEQNLNHDAMYWYRQDPGQGLRLIYYSQIVNDFQKGDIAEGYSVSREKKESFPLTVTSAQKNPTAFYLCASSPRGRQNTGELFFGEGSRLTVL.

This chain links TRBV11-2 with TRBJ2-5; the D is unclear. The CDR3 totals 13 residues. V was clipped by 1 base and J by 2 bases, with 5 bases between them. Germline-derived CDR1 and CDR2 are SGHAT and FQNNGV. CDR3 sequence: CASSLGRQETQYF. CDR3 DNA sequence: TGTGCCAGCAGCTTAGGACGACAAGAGACCCAGTACTTC.

This clone was observed a single time. The chain has TRBV30 and TRBJ1-2; perhaps TRBD1 as D (5 bases). This CDR3 spans 14 amino acids. The germline V gene encodes CDR1 GTSNPN and CDR2 SVGIG (reference sequence). V was pared by 5 bases and J by 0 bases, with 13 bases between. The CDR3 bases are TGTGCCTGGGGAAACGGGGGGACTAACTATGGCTACACCTTC. Protein sequence: CAWGNGGTNYGYTF.

J is TRBJ1-2 and V is TRBV6-1; D is unresolved. The germline gives CDR1 MNHNS, CDR2 SASEGT. The CDR3 spans 12 residues. With 2 bases removed from V and 4 bases from J, the gap between germline ends came to 5 bases. CDR3 residues: CASSEQFYGYTF. CDR3 DNA: TGTGCCAGCAGTGAACAGTTCTATGGCTACACCTTC.

The chain is built from TRBV9 and TRBJ2-5; 9 positions agree with TRBD1. The CDR3 loop spans 16 amino acids. Trimming at V came to 3 bases and at J to 5 bases, leaving 11 bases not matched to a gene. CDR1 SGDLS and CDR2 YYNGEE come from the germline V gene. CDR3 sequence: CASSAIPGQGIETQYF. The CDR3 DNA is TGTGCCAGCAGCGCCATACCGGGACAGGGAATCGAGACCCAGTACTTC.

This clone was detected once. The V gene is TRBV20-1, the J gene TRBJ2-2; D is unresolved. The V end was cut by 5 bases, the J end by 2 bases, with 3 bases between. Germline V gene data show CDR1 as DFQATT and CDR2 as SNEGSKA (reference sequence). The length of the CDR3 is 11 residues. The CDR3 sequence: CSAENTGELFF. In DNA, the CDR3 is TGCAGTGCTGAAAACACCGGGGAGCTGTTTTTT.